These 27 T cell receptor beta chains came from one sample sequenced in a study of T-cell memory formation after mild COVID-19. TCRdb independently ran MiXCR on the 5' RACE reads; one entry per CDR3 protein. Counted here are 100,000 to 150,000 distinct CDR3 sequences, about 6% occurring once; the ten biggest clones make up 2% to 2.5%. The specimen sequenced was PBMCs or a T cell subset sorted from them (not recorded which). The receptor source for this set is an adult woman who had mild COVID-19 (a few samples of this study predate the infection). Cell type and time point are not known.

The V gene is TRBV2, the J gene TRBJ1-2; the D is unclear. Germline CDR1 and CDR2: SNHLY and FYNNEI. This CDR3 region has 13 residues. The V end was cut by 6 bases, the J end by 3 bases, with 11 bases between. This chain's CDR3 is CASSRSSDYGYTF. For the CDR3, the DNA is TGTGCCAGCAGCCGCTCCAGTGACTATGGCTACACCTTC.

There are many counts of this clonotype. The V and J genes are TRBV7-3 and TRBJ2-1, with 9 nucleotides matching TRBD2. The junction had 0 bases not matched to a gene; V was cut back by 1 base and J by 2 bases. From germline, CDR1 is SGHTA and CDR2 FQGTGA. This CDR3 region has 15 residues. The CDR3 bases are TGTGCCAGCAGCTTAAGCGGGGGGGCCTACAATGAGCAGTTCTTC. The encoded protein is CASSLSGGAYNEQFF.

There are many counts of this clonotype. V gene TRBV5-1 combines with J gene TRBJ2-6; D call uncertain. Germline loops: CDR1 SGHRS, CDR2 YFSETQ. The CDR3 is 14 amino acids. Trimming stripped 0 bases from V and 2 bases from J, with 3 bases between. CDR3 DNA sequence: TGCGCCAGCAGCTTGGTCCCTGGGGCCAACGTCCTGACTTTC. Its translation: CASSLVPGANVLTF.

This clonotype was seen many times. The J gene is TRBJ2-7, the V gene TRBV4-3; possibly TRBD2 for D (5 bases). The CDR3 length is 14 residues. Germline CDR1 LGHNA, CDR2 YSLEER. Deletions cut 0 bases from V and 6 bases from J, with 12 bases between. Here the CDR3 reads CASSQDPHTSEQYF. The CDR3 nucleotides read TGCGCCAGCAGCCAAGATCCACACACTAGCGAGCAGTACTTC.

About this clonotype itself: One end of the junction fails to match germline, which may point to a read error. V and J are TRBV7-2 and TRBJ2-5, with D maybe TRBD2 (6 bases). Germline assignment: CDR1 SGHTA and CDR2 FQGNSA. This CDR3 spans 14 amino acids. CDR3 nucleotide sequence: TGTGCCAGCAGCCCGCGGCGGGATCGAGAGACCAAGTACTTC. Encoded protein: CASSPRRDRETKYF.

The rearrangement links TRBV15 to TRBJ1-2; the D is unclear. CDR1 is LNHNV and CDR2 is YYDKDF in the germline V gene (reference sequence). V lost 0 bases, J lost 0 bases, and 20 bases lay in between. The CDR3 covers 19 residues. In DNA form, the CDR3 reads TGTGCCACCAGCAGAGATCCACGGCTCGGTTGGGGAGCTAACTATGGCTACACCTTC. As protein: CATSRDPRLGWGANYGYTF.

The sample holds many counts of this clonotype. The genes are TRBV7-6 and TRBJ2-5; unclear D gene. Germline V CDR1 and CDR2: SGHVS, FNYEAQ. V lost 4 bases, J lost 4 bases, and 13 bases lay in between. The length of the CDR3 is 14 residues. The DNA for the CDR3 is TGTGCCAGCAGCTCCATTTCGGGTGGAGAGACCCAGTACTTC. Translated: CASSSISGGETQYF.

V and J are TRBV25-1 and TRBJ2-3, with D uncertain. With 2 bases removed from V and 0 bases from J, the gap between germline ends came to 9 bases. The CDR3 contains 15 residues. CDR1 is MGHDK and CDR2 is SYGVNS in the germline V gene. CDR3 protein: CASSEQPASTDTQYF. Here the CDR3 DNA reads TGTGCCAGCAGTGAACAACCCGCTAGCACAGATACGCAGTATTTT.

This clonotype was observed a few times. The J gene is TRBJ1-2, the V gene TRBV27; 8 positions agree with TRBD1. CDR3 length equals 15 residues. The germline CDR1 and CDR2 sequences are MNHEY and SMNVEV (reference sequence). J was trimmed by 2 bases and V by 5 bases; bases with no gene match: 7. In DNA form, the CDR3 reads TGTGCCAGCAGTGTCAGACAGGGGCCCAACTATGGCTACACCTTC. As protein: CASSVRQGPNYGYTF.

The chain couples TRBV10-3 to TRBJ1-1; D may be TRBD1 (6 bases). CDR1 and CDR2 from the germline V gene are ENHRY and SYGVKD. V was shortened by 6 bases and J by 1 base, with 12 bases between the two germline ends. The length of the CDR3 is 14 residues. The CDR3 coding sequence is TGTGCCATCAGCCGGACAGCCGAGAACACTGAAGCTTTCTTT. This translates into CAISRTAENTEAFF.

This chain connects TRBV5-1 to TRBJ1-1; D is uncertain. CDR1 and CDR2 from the germline V gene are SGHRS and YFSETQ. CDR3 length equals 12 residues. The V end lost 7 bases, the J end lost 3 bases, and 10 bases lay between the germline ends. The CDR3 DNA sequence: TGCGCCAGCTCATCCGGGGACACTGAAGCTTTCTTT. Its protein product is CASSSGDTEAFF.

This clonotype was observed at least ten times. The chain combines TRBV29-1 with TRBJ1-5; D unresolved. The CDR3 is 16 residues long. Deletions cut 5 bases from V and 0 bases from J, with 17 bases between. The germline V gene encodes CDR1 SQVTM and CDR2 ANQGSEA. CDR3 in DNA: TGCAGCGTTCTCTACACGGGGTCCACTAGCAATCAGCCCCAGCATTTT. It translates to CSVLYTGSTSNQPQHF.

This clonotype was seen a handful of times. The chain has TRBV19 and TRBJ2-2; D gene ambiguous. Germline loops: CDR1 LNHDA, CDR2 SQIVND (reference sequence). V lost 6 bases and J lost 6, with 8 bases in between. This CDR3 has 12 residues. Here the CDR3 reads CASRLIPGELFF. The CDR3 DNA reads as TGTGCCAGTAGACTGATTCCCGGGGAGCTGTTTTTT. Combining the CDR3 with reference TRBV19 and TRBJ2-2 gives the whole variable domain DGGITQSPKYLFRKEGQNVTLSCEQNLNHDAMYWYRQDPGQGLRLIYYSQIVNDFQKGDIAEGYSVSREKKESFPLTVTSAQKNPTAFYLCASRLIPGELFFGEGSRLTVL.

The chain combines TRBV19 with TRBJ1-6, with no clear D. Germline assignment: CDR1 LNHDA and CDR2 SQIVND (reference sequence). Trimming removed 3 bases from V and 13 bases from J, with 13 bases in between. The CDR3 consists of 13 residues. The CDR3 DNA reads TGTGCCAGTAGTATCAGGACCGACTCCCCCCTCCACTTT. Translation gives CASSIRTDSPLHF.

This clonotype was seen many times. The chain carries TRBV18 and TRBJ1-2, with 7 positions matching TRBD1. The V gene end was trimmed by 0 bases and the J gene end by 0 bases; junction bases not matched to a gene: 10. The CDR3 spans 18 residues. Germline V gene lookup returns CDR1 KGHSH and CDR2 LQKENI. Here the CDR3 DNA reads TGTGCCAGCTCACCACCGGGGACAGTCCCCACAACTAACTATGGCTACACCTTC. Protein sequence: CASSPPGTVPTTNYGYTF. The full variable domain, completed using reference TRBV18 and TRBJ1-2, is NAGVMQNPRHLVRRRGQEARLRCSPMKGHSHVYWYRQLPEEGLKFMVYLQKENIIDESGMPKERFSAEFPKEGPSILRIQQVVRGDSAAYFCASSPPGTVPTTNYGYTFGSGTRLTVV.

J is TRBJ1-5 and V is TRBV18, with 9 bases matching TRBD1. Germline V gives CDR1 KGHSH, CDR2 LQKENI. V was clipped by 4 bases and J by 4 bases; unmatched bases: 11. The CDR3 is made up of 17 amino acids. The CDR3 DNA reads as TGTGCCAGCTCACACACGGGACAGGGAACGGGAAATCAGCCCCAGCATTTT. Its protein is CASSHTGQGTGNQPQHF.

The chain employs TRBV11-2 and TRBJ2-1; no clear D gene. Germline V lookup: CDR1 SGHAT, CDR2 FQNNGV. CDR3 length equals 13 residues. V gave up 3 bases and J gave up 4 bases, with 7 bases separating them. CDR3 bases: TGTGCCAGCAGCTTCAACAGATACAATGAGCAGTTCTTC. It is translated as CASSFNRYNEQFF.

This clonotype was recorded a few times. The chain combines TRBV6-2 or TRBV6-3 with TRBJ1-1; D unresolved. Trimming shortened V by 4 bases and J by 4 bases, and 16 bases separated the two germline ends. The CDR3 has 15 residues. Germline V lookup: CDR1 MNHEY, CDR2 SVGEGT. Here the CDR3 reads CASSSFNPRFTEAFF. The DNA of the CDR3 is TGTGCCAGCAGTTCGTTCAACCCAAGGTTCACTGAAGCTTTCTTT.

V is TRBV18 and J is TRBJ1-5, with D unresolved. Per the germline V gene, CDR1 is KGHSH and CDR2 is LQKENI. The CDR3 sequence is 16 residues long. V was cut by 3 bases and J by 5 bases, with 17 bases left in between. CDR3 sequence (DNA): TGTGCCAGCTCACCCGGGATGGGTTTGATCGATCAGCCCCAGCATTTT. As protein: CASSPGMGLIDQPQHF.

The table lists this clonotype with many counts. The chain is built from TRBV7-6 and TRBJ2-7; TRBD2 might be the D (5 bases). The CDR3 length is 12 residues. Germline lookup yields CDR1 SGHVS and CDR2 FNYEAQ. V lost 5 bases, J lost 7 bases, and 12 bases lay in between. Written as DNA, the CDR3 is TGTGCCAGCAGCACAAGGACTGGAGAGCAGTACTTC. Encoded protein: CASSTRTGEQYF.

This clonotype was counted many times. The chain couples TRBV20-1 to TRBJ2-1; 12 bases map to TRBD1. Germline V gene data show CDR1 as DFQATT and CDR2 as SNEGSKA (reference sequence). With 1 base clipped from V and 8 bases from J, the junction kept 3 bases outside the gene matches. The CDR3 is 14 residues long. CDR3 bases: TGCAGTGCTAGAGGGGGACAGGGGGCCGATGAGCAGTTCTTC. It codes for CSARGGQGADEQFF.

This chain uses TRBV24-1 with TRBJ2-1; the match to TRBD2 covers 7 bases. Unmatched junction bases numbered 4, after V lost 5 bases and J lost 7 bases. Germline CDR1 is KGHDR and CDR2 is SFDVKD. The CDR3 loop spans 13 amino acids. For the CDR3, the DNA is TGTGCCACCAGTGGCGCGGGAGAGAATGAGCAGTTCTTC. As protein: CATSGAGENEQFF.

This clonotype was counted many times. The chain couples TRBV12-3 or TRBV12-4 to TRBJ2-1; no definite D call. The CDR3 covers 14 residues. Trimming cost V 1 base and J 7 bases, with 11 bases left between them. CDR3 nucleotides: TGTGCCAGCAGTTTAGAGCTGGGCCCAAATGAGCAGTTCTTC. It specifies CASSLELGPNEQFF.

This clonotype was counted at least ten times. This chain uses TRBV29-1 with TRBJ2-7; unclear D gene. Trimming took off 2 bases at V and 9 bases at J, with 8 bases between the two ends. Germline V CDR1 and CDR2: SQVTM, ANQGSEA. The CDR3 is 10 amino acids. CDR3 loop: CSVEWSVQYF. The CDR3 bases are TGCAGCGTTGAATGGTCAGTGCAGTACTTC.

This clonotype was recorded a few times. The J gene is TRBJ2-5, the V gene TRBV27, with D tentatively TRBD1 or TRBD2 (5 bases each). Trimming pared 8 bases from V and 3 bases from J, leaving 19 bases between. The CDR3 extends over 15 amino acids. Germline V gives CDR1 MNHEY, CDR2 SMNVEV (reference sequence). Here the CDR3 reads CASGVGRRLEETQYF. The CDR3 nucleotides read TGTGCCAGCGGGGTGGGACGGCGGCTAGAAGAGACCCAGTACTTC.

This clonotype was seen only a few times. The CDR3 DNA reads TGTGCCAGCAGCCGACAGGCTCTTGGAAACACCATATATTTT. This codes for CASSRQALGNTIYF. The gene calls are TRBV7-9 and TRBJ1-3; weak D call: TRBD1 (6 bases). The CDR3 consists of 14 residues. Germline V gene sequence: CDR1 SEHNR, CDR2 FQNEAQ (reference sequence). The V end was cut by 5 bases, the J end by 3 bases, with 11 bases between.

This clonotype was seen more than once but under ten times. V and J are TRBV12-3 or TRBV12-4 and TRBJ1-3; no clear D gene. V lost 6 bases and J 3 bases, leaving 15 bases between the germline ends. The CDR3 has 15 residues. The CDR3 nucleotides read TGTGCCAGCAGCCCTCCAGCCTCCTTTGGAAACACCATATATTTT. The encoded protein is CASSPPASFGNTIYF.